One sample yielded the 6 T cell receptor beta chains listed below, sequenced in a study of blood T cell repertoires in COVID-19. TCRdb's copy holds only in-frame clones and misses some; the assay was immunoSEQ multiplex PCR. The repertoire includes roughly 190,000 clones, around 82% of them detected once, and around 11% sits in the top ten. The sequenced sample consisted of PBMCs or T cells enriched from blood (not recorded which). The receptors here all came from a man aged 40-49 years who had recovered from COVID-19.

This clone came up a few times. This chain uses TRBV7-9 with TRBJ1-1; unclear D gene. V was clipped by 1 base and J by 0 bases, with 12 bases between them. Per the germline V gene, CDR1 is SEHNR and CDR2 is FQNEAQ (reference sequence). The CDR3 loop spans 16 amino acids. The CDR3 region has the DNA TGTGCCAGCAGCTTAGGCCGGCACAGCATGAACACTGAAGCTTTCTTT. Protein sequence: CASSLGRHSMNTEAFF. Full variable domain (remainder filled in from reference TRBV7-9 and TRBJ1-1): DTGVSQNPRHKITKRGQNVTFRCDPISEHNRLYWYRQTLGQGPEFLTYFQNEAQLEKSRLLSDRFSAERPKGSFSTLEIQRTEQGDSAMYLCASSLGRHSMNTEAFFGQGTRLTVV.

The genes are TRBV5-1 and TRBJ2-7; a weak D match, TRBD2 (7 bases). The V gene lost 0 bases and the J gene lost 2 bases, with 15 bases spanning the gap. This CDR3 contains 16 residues. The germline V gene has CDR1 SGHRS and CDR2 YFSETQ. CDR3 amino acids: CASSLGLADSAYEQYF. In DNA, the CDR3 is TGCGCCAGCAGCTTGGGGCTAGCGGACAGCGCCTACGAGCAGTACTTC.

This clone was observed a handful of times. CDR3 coding DNA: TGTGCCAGCAGTTCCGACAGGGGGCGGCCTAACTATGGCTACACCTTC. Residues: CASSSDRGRPNYGYTF. The V call is TRBV27, the J call TRBJ1-2, with 10 bases lining up with TRBD1. Germline CDR1 MNHEY, CDR2 SMNVEV (reference sequence). The CDR3 loop spans 16 amino acids. The J segment lost 0 bases and the V segment lost 4 bases, leaving 5 bases of the junction unmatched.

The chain has TRBV7-6 and TRBJ1-3; 8 bases align to TRBD1. Trimming at V came to 1 base and at J to 2 bases, leaving 1 base not matched to a gene. From germline, CDR1 is SGHVS and CDR2 FNYEAQ. This CDR3 contains 15 residues. The CDR3 coding sequence is TGTGCCAGCAGCTTAGGACAGGGGCCTGGAAACACCATATATTTT. It codes for CASSLGQGPGNTIYF.

This rearrangement joins TRBV28 to TRBJ2-7, with 7 bases fitting TRBD2. This CDR3 contains 15 residues. V lost 6 bases and J lost 3; bases outside the gene matches: 11. Germline lookup yields CDR1 MDHEN and CDR2 SYDVKM. CDR3 nucleotide sequence: TGTGCCAGCAGCCACGCACCGGGGGAGGGCTACGAGCAGTACTTC. It translates to CASSHAPGEGYEQYF.

The chain links TRBV3-1 (or the pseudogene TRBV3-2) to TRBJ2-1; possibly TRBD1 for D (5 bases). Trimming stripped 4 bases from V and 9 bases from J, with 13 bases between. The CDR3 contains 13 residues. Per the germline V gene, CDR1 is LGHDT and CDR2 is YNNKEL (reference sequence). CDR3 in DNA: TGTGCCAGCAGCCTAGAGACCCAGGGTGAGCAGTTCTTC. This encodes CASSLETQGEQFF.